This TCR beta chain stems from a study of CD8 T cells in ankylosing spondylitis. Whole-study findings and limits: What seemed typical of ankylosing spondylitis blood was a TCR beta motif built from several highly homologous variants.

Trimming shortened V by 8 bases and J by 10 bases, and 15 bases separated the two germline ends. Germline CDR1 and CDR2: MNHEY and SMNVEV (reference sequence). The CDR3 spans 12 residues. This clonotype was seen at least ten times. Its antigen is currently unknown. TCRdb redid the calling of the 5' RACE reads with MiXCR, one entry per CDR3 protein. The data contain over 200,000 distinct CDR3 sequences, roughly 10% of them singletons. The J gene is TRBJ2-1, the V gene TRBV27; a possible D gene is TRBD2 (5 bases). This receptor was taken from a male donor with ankylosing spondylitis or in good health (not recorded which). Sequenced: blood, either unsorted or a sorted T cell fraction (not recorded which). The CDR3 DNA reads as TGTGCCAGCCTCGGGATATCCCACGAGCAGTTCTTC. Its protein product is CASLGISHEQFF.